This TCR beta chain derives from a study of T cells in Graves' hyperthyroidism and ophthalmopathy (dated by TCRdb to between 2018 and 2020). With respect to the entire study: Peripheral blood was collected at initial diagnosis, before any treatment. A discovery cohort of about a hundred patients, roughly 40 with Graves' ophthalmopathy and fewer than 65 with stable Graves' hyperthyroidism, was used to find distinguishing TCR V-J signatures. An independent validation cohort of under 20 hyperthyroidism patients and about 16 patients who later progressed to ophthalmopathy tested prospective prediction of ophthalmopathy. The roughly 100 discovery patients were randomly split 7:3 into training and test sets. In several Graves' hyperthyroidism patients, the study also compared T-cell repertoires from thyroid tissue with T-cell repertoires from blood. After blood sampling, hyperthyroidism patients were treated with methimazole at a starting dose of 30 mg daily, and ophthalmopathy patients were treated with high-dose intravenous methylprednisolone. The paper reports TCR Vbeta CDR3 sequencing of roughly 140 peripheral blood samples: 43 ophthalmopathy, around 80 hyperthyroidism and around 17 progressor patients. Results the study describes overall, beyond this receptor: During validation, the model predicted progression to ophthalmopathy a median of roughly 7.1 months ahead of onset, with approximately 70% sensitivity and around 73% specificity. Most expanded thyroid clonotypes (frequency above 0.001) were also detected in blood, a finding suggesting that blood repertoires may reflect thyroid immune responses. Sample size was not statistically predetermined, and investigators were not blinded to group allocation. A model built on a 13 V-J signature distinguished ophthalmopathy from stable hyperthyroidism, reaching 85% to 90% sensitivity and 81% to 83% specificity in cross-validation and 80%/75% in testing.

Amplification of TCR beta CDR3 regions was carried out from RNA transcripts. A first-round RT-PCR of the TCR CDR3 used the HTBI primer set with the Qiagen OneStep RT-PCR kit. Libraries were constructed in a second round of multiplex PCR, after which size selection and purification were carried out. Libraries were sequenced paired-end with 100 bp reads on an Illumina HiSeq2000. As for how the authors treated the data: SOAPnuke was used to process the raw data, with reads discarded if the reads contained adapters or uncalled bases, had a mean Phred below 15, or lacked an exact constant-primer or identifier match. COPE v1.2.5 was used to merge the high-quality paired reads, and each unique nucleotide sequence was defined as a clonotype. MiTCR v1.1 was used to align clonotypes to the IMGT TRBV, TRBD and TRBJ reference segments. The analysis included only V-J combinations with a frequency above 0.0001, which together covered 98% to 99.2% of the repertoires. A TCS score was defined as the ratio of F50 (clonal expansion) to E x V (chaos), with BLOSUM62-based TCRdist applied between CDR3 peptides within each V-J. Welch's t-statistics and random forest reduced fewer than 550 V-J features to 13, which were used in a naive Bayes classifier (R e1071). TCRdb handled the public reads itself, with Q25 trimming in fastp and clone calling in MiXCR, and kept productive beta chains. When rows share a CDR3 protein, they turn into one entry using the most common DNA and genes. These V and J calls rely on TCRdb rather than the paper's analysis. This sample has about 200,000 distinct CDR3 sequences in its table, and 17% of those were observed once. Roughly 50% of the sample comes from the top ten.

CDR1 and CDR2 were assigned from the germline V gene as SNHLY and FYNNEI. V loses 6 bases of germline sequence and J loses 0 bases, and the interval between the two ends is 12 bases. The CDR3 sequence holds 15 residues, the cysteine and phenylalanine included. Just CDR3 DNA is preserved here, 45 bases in frame from base 1. Stable Graves' hyperthyroidism was defined as the absence of progression to ophthalmopathy over 18 months of follow-up. Hyperthyroidism patients were newly diagnosed, with disease duration under 2 months, and aged 18 to 65 years. Any patient with an uncontrolled infection, another autoimmune disease, pregnancy or lactation was excluded. Clinical symptoms, serum thyroxine and TRAb, thyroid ultrasound, and orbital computed tomography formed the basis for the diagnoses. Ficoll-Paque density gradient centrifugation was used to isolate PBMCs from about 9 ml of fresh peripheral blood. Total RNA was extracted with Trizol reagent, and quality was checked on an Agilent 2100 Bioanalyzer.

In the case of this clonotype: Its antigen is unknown. No clone much larger than this one lies a single base away; base qualities are absent.

The sample was blood. The chain is made from TRBV2 and TRBJ1-5, and the D gene may be TRBD1, 5 bases matching. This clonotype was sampled from a man in his forties or fifties with Graves' hyperthyroidism. The CDR3 region has the sequence CASRARVDSNQPQHF. The DNA sequence is given as TGTGCCAGCAGGGCCAGGGTCGATAGCAATCAGCCCCAGCATTTT.